The 19 T cell receptor beta chains given below trace back to one sample, sequenced in a study of T-cell reconstitution after alpha-beta-depleted transplantation in children. During its preparation, the TCRbeta library received unique molecular identifiers. One entry per CDR3 protein, called by TCRdb with MiXCR from the PCR reads. This sample has roughly 20,000 distinct CDR3 sequences, with around 9.9% found just once. The sequenced sample was PBMCs from the stem cell graft donor, obtained from the stem cell graft. The receptors originated from a human donor who donated a stem cell graft to a child with chronic granulomatous disease.

At least ten counts were recorded for this clonotype. J is TRBJ1-1 and V is TRBV4-3, with D maybe TRBD1 (6 bases). This CDR3 is 20 amino acids long. Trimming stripped 0 bases from V and 0 bases from J, with 23 bases between. Looked up from germline, CDR1 is LGHNA and CDR2 is YSLEER. The CDR3 DNA reads TGCGCCAGCAGCCAAGATCTCGGTAATCGACCGGGACATATGAACACTGAAGCTTTCTTT. Translated: CASSQDLGNRPGHMNTEAFF.

CDR3 sequence (DNA): TGTGCCAGCAGAAGTACCGGGACAGGCAACTATGGCTACACCTTC. Amino acids: CASRSTGTGNYGYTF. The V and J genes are TRBV6-1 and TRBJ1-2; 8 bases align to TRBD1. Germline-derived CDR1 and CDR2 are MNHNS and SASEGT. Losses at the gene ends were 6 bases for V and 2 bases for J; bases not matched to a gene: 8. The CDR3 is 15 residues long.

Ten or more counts support this clonotype. This chain links TRBV7-9 with TRBJ2-4; no firm D call. The germline V gene encodes CDR1 SEHNR and CDR2 FQNEAQ (reference sequence). V lost 3 bases and J 8 bases, leaving 8 bases between the germline ends. The CDR3 is made up of 12 amino acids. CDR3: CASSFGEDIQYF. The CDR3 DNA reads as TGTGCCAGCAGCTTCGGCGAGGACATTCAGTACTTC. Together with reference TRBV7-9 and TRBJ2-4, the CDR3 gives the full variable domain: DTGVSQNPRHKITKRGQNVTFRCDPISEHNRLYWYRQTLGQGPEFLTYFQNEAQLEKSRLLSDRFSAERPKGSFSTLEIQRTEQGDSAMYLCASSFGEDIQYFGAGTRLSVL.

Note on this clonotype: An end of the junction does not agree with germline; a read error may underlie this. The rearrangement links TRBV20-1 to TRBJ2-7, with 8 bases lining up with TRBD1. Germline-derived CDR1 and CDR2 are DFQATT and SNEGSKA (reference sequence). This CDR3 is 15 amino acids long. Here the CDR3 DNA reads TGCAGTGCTAGCTCGGACAGGGCCTCCTCCCACGAGCAGTACTTC. It encodes CSASSDRASSHEQYF.

At least ten counts were recorded for this clonotype. This chain links TRBV7-6 with TRBJ2-3; 12 bases fit TRBD2. The CDR3 totals 16 residues. In germline, CDR1 is SGHVS, CDR2 FNYEAQ. The J segment lost 3 bases and the V segment lost 5 bases, leaving 6 bases of the junction unmatched. DNA for the CDR3: TGTGCCAGCAGCCTCCCTAGCGGGGGGGCAACAGATACGCAGTATTTT. This sequence encodes CASSLPSGGATDTQYF.

The sample holds many counts of this clonotype. The V and J genes are TRBV27 and TRBJ2-7; D is possibly TRBD1 or TRBD2 (5 bases each). Looked up from germline, CDR1 is MNHEY and CDR2 is SMNVEV (reference sequence). Deletions cut 7 bases from V and 0 bases from J, with 16 bases between. This CDR3 spans 15 amino acids. CDR3 protein: CASTEIGTHSYEQYF. The CDR3 DNA sequence: TGTGCCAGCACCGAGATCGGGACCCACTCCTACGAGCAGTACTTC.

This clonotype was observed at least ten times. The chain employs TRBV28 and TRBJ2-2; 7 bases fit TRBD1. V trimming: 10 bases; J trimming: 5 bases; junction bases outside the gene matches: 16. CDR1 and CDR2 from the germline V gene are MDHEN and SYDVKM. This CDR3 contains 16 residues. The DNA for the CDR3 is TGTGCCACCGAGCCCGGTAGGGGGCTCTGGACCGGGGAGCTGTTTTTT. Its protein is CATEPGRGLWTGELFF.

The sample holds many counts of this clonotype. This sequence joins TRBV5-1 and TRBJ2-7; perhaps TRBD1 as D (5 bases). Looked up from germline, CDR1 is SGHRS and CDR2 is YFSETQ. There are 17 residues in the CDR3. V was shortened by 4 bases and J by 2 bases, with 22 bases between the two germline ends. Here the CDR3 DNA reads TGCGCCAGCAGCAGCCCTCAGCGTACCGACAGCACCTACGAGCAGTACTTC. It codes for CASSSPQRTDSTYEQYF. The full variable domain, its missing parts supplied by reference TRBV5-1 and TRBJ2-7, is KAGVTQTPRYLIKTRGQQVTLSCSPISGHRSVSWYQQTPGQGLQFLFEYFSETQRNKGNFPGRFSGRQFSNSRSEMNVSTLELGDSALYLCASSSPQRTDSTYEQYFGPGTRLTVT.

This clonotype was seen repeatedly, ten times or more. J is TRBJ2-2 and V is TRBV27, with 7 nucleotides matching TRBD2. The CDR3 has 12 residues. With 8 bases clipped from V and 7 bases from J, the junction kept 4 bases outside the gene matches. Germline V gene sequence: CDR1 MNHEY, CDR2 SMNVEV (reference sequence). CDR3 in amino acids: CASGPGGGELFF. The CDR3 DNA reads TGTGCCAGCGGCCCGGGAGGCGGGGAGCTGTTTTTT.

This clonotype showed up many times. The CDR3 spells CASKISDRETYEQYF. CDR3 sequence (DNA): TGCGCCAGCAAGATATCGGACAGGGAGACCTACGAGCAGTACTTC. The rearrangement links TRBV5-1 to TRBJ2-7; 8 positions match TRBD1. The CDR3 has 15 amino acids. Losses at the gene ends were 6 bases for V and 2 bases for J; bases not matched to a gene: 10. Looked up from germline, CDR1 is SGHRS and CDR2 is YFSETQ.

This clonotype has ten or more counts. This chain uses TRBV5-1 with TRBJ2-1, with 12 bases fitting TRBD2. Germline-derived CDR1 and CDR2 are SGHRS and YFSETQ. V was pared by 4 bases and J by 4 bases, with 9 bases of the junction left unmatched. This CDR3 is built from 17 residues. The CDR3 region is CASSPRLAGVSYNEQFF. The DNA for the CDR3 is TGCGCCAGCAGCCCTAGACTAGCGGGAGTATCGTACAATGAGCAGTTCTTC.

This clonotype was picked up many times. The V call is TRBV28, the J call TRBJ2-3, with 8 positions matching TRBD1. Germline V lookup: CDR1 MDHEN, CDR2 SYDVKM. This CDR3 has 17 residues. V gave up 5 bases and J gave up 2 bases; unmatched junction bases: 12. Here the CDR3 reads CASSAKRTGLLTDTQYF. The CDR3 nucleotides read TGTGCCAGCAGTGCCAAGAGGACAGGGCTCCTCACAGATACGCAGTATTTT.

In its sample, this clonotype was seen many times. V and J are TRBV5-1 and TRBJ2-3; TRBD1 is a possible D gene (5 bases). Germline CDR1 SGHRS, CDR2 YFSETQ. V lost 3 bases, J lost 2 bases, and 13 bases lay in between. There are 15 residues in the CDR3. Written as DNA, the CDR3 is TGCGCCAGCAGCTATCGACAGTATAACACAGATACGCAGTATTTT. Its translation is CASSYRQYNTDTQYF.

The chain has TRBV28 and TRBJ2-2; maybe TRBD2 (6 bases). V was cut by 7 bases and J by 6 bases, with 15 bases left in between. Germline values: CDR1 MDHEN, CDR2 SYDVKM. The CDR3 runs to 14 residues. CDR3 sequence reads: CASNLSGGAGELFF. DNA of the CDR3: TGTGCCAGCAACCTCTCCGGGGGAGCCGGGGAGCTGTTTTTT.

Many counts were recorded for this clonotype. The chain couples TRBV4-2 to TRBJ1-2; TRBD1 might be the D (5 bases). Germline-derived CDR1 and CDR2 are LGHNA and YNFKEQ. This CDR3 region has 14 residues. V lost 0 bases and J lost 4, with 9 bases in between. CDR3 bases: TGTGCCAGCAGCCAAGATGAAGGGGTCTATGGCTACACCTTC. As protein: CASSQDEGVYGYTF.

This clonotype was seen at least ten times. This chain uses TRBV7-8 with TRBJ1-1, with a tentative D call TRBD1 (5 bases). This CDR3 is 16 amino acids long. CDR1 SGHVS and CDR2 FQNEAQ come from the germline V gene. V lost 3 bases and J 3 bases, leaving 17 bases between the germline ends. CDR3 sequence reads: CASSFTFSIGDTEAFF. CDR3 DNA: TGTGCCAGCAGCTTTACGTTTTCCATAGGGGACACTGAAGCTTTCTTT.

This clonotype has only one observation. This chain joins TRBV7-2 and TRBJ1-5; D gene ambiguous. The germline V gene has CDR1 SGHTA and CDR2 FQGNSA. With 4 bases removed from V and 7 bases from J, the gap between germline ends came to 17 bases. The CDR3 loop spans 15 amino acids. CDR3 DNA sequence: TGTGCCAGCAGCTACTGGGGATCGGGAGCCCAGCCCCAGCATTTT. It yields the protein CASSYWGSGAQPQHF.

At least ten counts were recorded for this clonotype. V is TRBV12-3 or TRBV12-4 and J is TRBJ1-2; D not certain. This CDR3 is built from 14 residues. The V end lost 8 bases, the J end lost 1 base, and 14 bases lay between the germline ends. The CDR3 spells CASCQDPHNYGYTF. In nucleotides, the CDR3 is TGTGCCAGCTGCCAGGACCCCCATAACTATGGCTACACCTTC.

The table lists this clonotype with many counts. The genes are TRBV5-1 and TRBJ1-5, with D perhaps matching TRBD1 (6 bases). Germline V gene sequence: CDR1 SGHRS, CDR2 YFSETQ. The CDR3 length is 16 residues. Trimming left V 0 bases short and J 2 bases short, with 12 bases between. This chain's CDR3 is CASSLEGGWGNQPQHF. The DNA for the CDR3 is TGCGCCAGCAGCTTGGAAGGGGGTTGGGGCAATCAGCCCCAGCATTTT.